This TCR beta chain is drawn from a study of radiation and T cells in renal cell carcinoma. Study conclusions and caveats: Dominant CDR3 motifs were more common in irradiated tumors than controls.

CDR1 and CDR2 (germline): SNHLY, FYNNEI. The V and J ends lost 4 bases and 0 bases respectively, with 10 bases between them. The length of the CDR3 is 15 residues. Indicated treatment: treatment-naive control, cytoreductive nephrectomy. Controls were unirradiated tumors from treatment-naive cytoreductive nephrectomy patients. As for this clone: No antigen is known for it.

The method was immunoSEQ multiplex PCR; TCRdb's version includes in-frame clones alone and lacks a portion of them. The sample shows about 16,000 clones, approximately 56% of them seen only once. This chain connects TRBV2 to TRBJ2-1; no firm D call. The sample in question was tumor tissue, obtained from a patient whose treatment was nephrectomy without radiotherapy. The receptor comes from a man aged 40-49 years with renal cell carcinoma. CDR3 nucleotide sequence: TGTGCCAGCAGTGCGTGGGGAAGCTCCTACAATGAGCAGTTCTTC. As protein: CASSAWGSSYNEQFF.